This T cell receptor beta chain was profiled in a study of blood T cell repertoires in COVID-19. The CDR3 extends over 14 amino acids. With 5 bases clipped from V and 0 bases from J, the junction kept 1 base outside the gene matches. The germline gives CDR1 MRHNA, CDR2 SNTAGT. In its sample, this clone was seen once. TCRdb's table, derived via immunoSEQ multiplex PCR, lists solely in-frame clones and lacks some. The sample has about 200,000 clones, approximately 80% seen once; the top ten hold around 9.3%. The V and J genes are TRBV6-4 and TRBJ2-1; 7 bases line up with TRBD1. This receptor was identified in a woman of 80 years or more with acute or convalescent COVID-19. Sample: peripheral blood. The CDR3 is CASSRDSSYNEQFF. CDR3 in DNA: TGTGCCAGCAGTCGGGACAGCTCCTACAATGAGCAGTTCTTC.